This T cell receptor beta chain was identified during a study of glioma-infiltrating T cells after dendritic cell vaccination. Study at large: Autologous tumor lysate was loaded overnight onto monocyte-derived dendritic cells grown approximately seven days with IL-4 and GM-CSF. General observations from the study: TCR clonality showed no direct relationship with survival.

Up to 2 ug genomic DNA was used for TCRB CDR3 amplification. Some clones are missing from TCRdb's copy, which holds only in-frame ones; the method was immunoSEQ multiplex PCR. Among under 4,000 clones listed, 75% to 80% were seen once. Tumor tissue had over 20% tumor content by H&E staining. In regard to this clone: Its cognate antigen is unknown.

The source material was tumor tissue, sampled before dendritic cell vaccination. The TCR originated in a human donor with glioblastoma.

The CDR3 loop is CAIGGFGGGGSNEQFF. CDR3 coding DNA: TGTGCCATCGGGGGGTTTGGCGGGGGAGGATCTAATGAGCAGTTCTTC. This chain connects TRBV10-3 to TRBJ2-1; 7 bases map to TRBD2. This CDR3 comprises 16 residues. J gave up 7 bases and V 8 bases, and 17 bases lay outside the gene matches. The germline V gene encodes CDR1 ENHRY and CDR2 SYGVKD.